This T cell receptor (beta chain) was captured by sequencing in a study of metastatic and nonmetastatic thyroid tumors. Study at large: The study looked at repertoires side by side in blood and in tumor or nodule tissue from malignant and benign thyroid patients.

Germline V gene data show CDR1 as PRHDT and CDR2 as FYEKMQ (reference sequence). The CDR3 runs 15 residues. After removal of 5 bases from V and 5 bases from J, the junction contained 11 bases not matched to a gene. Points on this clone: The antigen remains undetermined. This could be a read error, since a much larger clone is one nucleotide away.

Overall study findings and caveats: Benign nodules were reported to have significantly lower TCR beta diversity than malignant thyroid tumors, in blood and tumor.

In the source study's methods: Using the CDR3 differences seen across clinicopathological groups, the authors built a distant-metastasis classifier for papillary thyroid cancer, which was meant to discriminate distant-metastatic patients. MiXCR reprocessed the PCR reads for TCRdb. TCRdb's processing, not the study's, gives the V and J calls here. Of under 95,000 clones in the sample, roughly an eighth were seen once. Ahead of thyroid surgery, no patient had received treatment of any kind. The chain recombines TRBV13 with TRBJ2-5, with TRBD1 matching 7 bases. Source material: blood. This TCR was recovered from a female donor with papillary thyroid cancer or a benign thyroid nodule (not recorded which). Some clones in this sample may be carry-over from other donors' samples. CDR3 in amino acids: CASSPGTARVETQYF. CDR3 nucleotides: TGTGCCAGCAGCCCCGGGACAGCCAGGGTGGAGACCCAGTACTTC.